The 20 T cell receptor beta chains given below trace back to one sample, sequenced in a study of blood T cell repertoires in COVID-19 (dated by TCRdb to about 2020). The method behind the library was the immunoSEQ multiplex PCR assay. TCRdb took over this immuneACCESS table, retaining in-frame rearrangements with V and J assigned. Such tables are incomplete; in checked studies, under half of the missing clones stem from an unresolved V gene, and the remainder is unexplained. The sample data list some 90,000 clones, and 70% to 90% of these were observed just once. The ten most abundant clones make up 2.5% to 3% of the sample. Sequenced input: peripheral blood. Every receptor here comes from a man aged 45-65 years with COVID-19, enrolled during active disease.

This clone was recorded a few times. This rearrangement joins TRBV5-1 to TRBJ1-1; D call uncertain. V was trimmed by 2 bases and J by 1 base, leaving 9 bases between them. The CDR3 length is 14 residues. Germline values: CDR1 SGHRS, CDR2 YFSETQ. The DNA of the CDR3 is TGCGCCAGCAGCTTCGCGAACCCGAACACTGAAGCTTTCTTT. It specifies CASSFANPNTEAFF.

The J gene is TRBJ1-2, the V gene TRBV6-2 or TRBV6-3, with D unclear. Trimming stripped 5 bases from V and 8 bases from J, with 12 bases between. The CDR3 has 12 residues. Germline V lookup: CDR1 MNHEY, CDR2 SVGEGT. The CDR3 loop reads CASSHFPSGYTF. As DNA, the CDR3 is TGTGCCAGCAGTCACTTCCCCTCGGGCTACACCTTC.

The chain recombines TRBV7-2 with TRBJ2-1, with 9 bases aligning to TRBD2. Trimming at V came to 4 bases and at J to 6 bases, leaving 10 bases not matched to a gene. CDR3 length: 16 residues. CDR1 and CDR2 (germline): SGHTA, FQGNSA. The CDR3 region is CASSSTMAGGGNEQFF. The DNA of the CDR3 is TGTGCCAGCAGCTCCACTATGGCGGGGGGGGGCAATGAGCAGTTCTTC.

This clone was seen only a few times. The chain employs TRBV6-2 or TRBV6-3 and TRBJ1-6; D unclear. The CDR3 is 16 residues long. Trimming stripped 2 bases from V and 0 bases from J, with 8 bases between. In germline, CDR1 is MNHEY, CDR2 SVGEGT. The DNA for the CDR3 is TGTGCCAGCAGTTACAAAAGGAGCTCCTATAATTCACCCCTCCACTTT. Translating gives CASSYKRSSYNSPLHF.

V and J are TRBV11-3 and TRBJ2-5; TRBD2 aligns across 8 bases. The length of the CDR3 is 15 residues. Germline V gene lookup returns CDR1 SGHNT and CDR2 YENEEA. V shed 1 base, J shed 5 bases, and the junction held 6 bases outside the gene matches. The CDR3 bases are TGTGCCAGCAGCTTAGCGGGGGGGCCGGGTGAGACCCAGTACTTC. Translating it yields CASSLAGGPGETQYF.

This clone was seen only once. This rearrangement joins TRBV10-3 to TRBJ2-3, with TRBD2 matching 7 bases. Germline V gene lookup returns CDR1 ENHRY and CDR2 SYGVKD. The CDR3 sequence is 15 residues long. Germline trimming cut 11 bases from V and 1 base from J; bases unmatched to any gene: 12. Written as DNA, the CDR3 is TGTGCCGCCAAGGGGCTGGCGGGGGGCACAGATACGCAGTATTTT. It specifies CAAKGLAGGTDTQYF.

This clone was observed once. The chain joins TRBV2 to TRBJ2-1; TRBD2 agrees at 7 bases. This CDR3 comprises 13 residues. The ends lost 8 bases at V and 0 bases at J; junction bases unmatched: 1. CDR1 SNHLY and CDR2 FYNNEI come from the germline V gene. The DNA for the CDR3 is TGTGCCAGCCGGGACTACTCCTACAATGAGCAGTTCTTC. Protein: CASRDYSYNEQFF.

The chain links TRBV4-3 to TRBJ1-6; D ambiguous. CDR3 length: 15 amino acids. CDR1 is LGHNA and CDR2 is YSLEER in the germline V gene. The V gene lost 0 bases and the J gene lost 6 bases, with 9 bases spanning the gap. CDR3 nucleotide sequence: TGCGCCAGCAGCCAAGAAGTAGGGAGTAATTCACCCCTCCACTTT. Translating gives CASSQEVGSNSPLHF.

The V gene is TRBV9, the J gene TRBJ2-1, with 12 bases matching TRBD1. The germline V gene encodes CDR1 SGDLS and CDR2 YYNGEE. Trimming at V came to 0 bases and at J to 8 bases, leaving 6 bases not matched to a gene. The CDR3 length is 16 residues. The CDR3 spells CASSVGMGQGAYEQFF. CDR3 DNA sequence: TGTGCCAGCAGCGTAGGGATGGGACAGGGGGCGTATGAGCAGTTCTTC.

The chain joins TRBV5-1 to TRBJ1-1, with TRBD1 matching 8 bases. Germline V gene lookup returns CDR1 SGHRS and CDR2 YFSETQ. The ends lost 4 bases at V and 1 base at J; junction bases unmatched: 6. This CDR3 region has 15 residues. CDR3 nucleotides: TGCGCCAGCAGCCTCCTGACAGGGGCGAACACTGAAGCTTTCTTT. Amino acids: CASSLLTGANTEAFF.

This clone has more than one count but fewer than ten. The V gene is TRBV7-9, the J gene TRBJ1-5; D may be TRBD1 (6 bases). The length of the CDR3 is 13 residues. CDR1 and CDR2 (germline): SEHNR, FQNEAQ (reference sequence). Between the trimmed V and J ends, which lost 2 bases and 6 bases, there was a span of 8 bases. This CDR3 reads CASSLRDTQPQHF. In DNA, the CDR3 is TGTGCCAGCAGCTTACGGGACACTCAGCCCCAGCATTTT. The entire variable domain, with the rest obtained from reference TRBV7-9 and TRBJ1-5, is as follows: DTGVSQNPRHKITKRGQNVTFRCDPISEHNRLYWYRQTLGQGPEFLTYFQNEAQLEKSRLLSDRFSAERPKGSFSTLEIQRTEQGDSAMYLCASSLRDTQPQHFGDGTRLSIL.

This clone showed up just once. This chain uses TRBV2 with TRBJ1-4, with D maybe TRBD1 (6 bases). V shed 8 bases and J shed 8 bases, with 15 bases lying between them. The V gene's germline CDR1 is SNHLY and CDR2 FYNNEI. There are 13 residues in the CDR3. The CDR3 spells CASVPERGEKLFF. The CDR3 DNA is TGTGCCAGCGTCCCTGAAAGGGGGGAAAAACTGTTTTTT.

The rearrangement links TRBV19 to TRBJ2-1; D may be TRBD2 (5 bases). Germline lookup yields CDR1 LNHDA and CDR2 SQIVND (reference sequence). CDR3 length: 14 amino acids. V was clipped by 8 bases and J by 6 bases, with 17 bases between them. CDR3 protein: CASSPPFAGNEQFF. In DNA, the CDR3 is TGTGCCAGTTCCCCCCCCTTCGCGGGCAATGAGCAGTTCTTC.

V is TRBV5-1 and J is TRBJ1-4; D is perhaps TRBD1 (6 bases). This CDR3 has 13 amino acids. V was trimmed by 6 bases and J by 8 bases, leaving 14 bases between them. CDR1 and CDR2 from the germline V gene are SGHRS and YFSETQ. This chain's CDR3 is CASKNRDVEKLFF. The DNA of the CDR3 is TGCGCCAGCAAGAACAGGGATGTCGAAAAACTGTTTTTT.

The chain uses TRBV19 and TRBJ1-2; D may be TRBD1 (6 bases). CDR3 size: 15 residues. The germline gives CDR1 LNHDA, CDR2 SQIVND (reference sequence). The DNA for the CDR3 is TGTGGAACGACGGGGGGCAGCGAGTTTAACTATGGCTACACCTTC. Its translation is CGTTGGSEFNYGYTF.

The chain has TRBV6-6 and TRBJ2-3, with D possibly matching TRBD1 (5 bases). Germline CDR1 is MNHNY and CDR2 is SVGAGI (reference sequence). This CDR3 has 16 residues. Trimming cost V 11 bases and J 1 base, with 22 bases left between them. CDR3: CAAGSGMGWGTDTQYF. Here the CDR3 DNA reads TGTGCCGCAGGATCAGGGATGGGTTGGGGCACAGATACGCAGTATTTT.

The rearrangement links TRBV27 to TRBJ2-5; 7 nucleotides agree with TRBD1. Germline V lookup: CDR1 MNHEY, CDR2 SMNVEV (reference sequence). The CDR3 runs to 14 residues. The ends lost 7 bases at V and 4 bases at J; junction bases unmatched: 9. The CDR3 coding sequence is TGTGCCAGCAAGACAGGGTGGATGGGAGAGACCCAGTACTTC. This sequence encodes CASKTGWMGETQYF.

V usage is TRBV4-3 and J usage is TRBJ2-7, with TRBD2 as a possible D gene (6 bases). The CDR3 extends over 15 amino acids. Deletions cut 5 bases from V and 2 bases from J, with 16 bases between. The germline gives CDR1 LGHNA, CDR2 YSLEER. The CDR3 protein is CASSGGYGPPYEQYF. CDR3 in DNA: TGCGCCAGCAGCGGGGGGTACGGGCCCCCCTACGAGCAGTACTTC.

The chain combines TRBV19 with TRBJ2-3, with 12 bases lining up with TRBD2. Trimming removed 4 bases from V and 4 bases from J; junction bases left unmatched: 3. CDR3 length equals 15 residues. Germline CDR1 reads LNHDA; CDR2 reads SQIVND (reference sequence). CDR3 coding DNA: TGTGCCAGTAGTACACTAGCGGGGGGTGCAGATACGCAGTATTTT. Its protein product is CASSTLAGGADTQYF.

The rearrangement uses TRBV27 and TRBJ2-1; D is perhaps TRBD1 (5 bases). Trimming pared 5 bases from V and 10 bases from J, leaving 12 bases between. The germline V gene has CDR1 MNHEY and CDR2 SMNVEV (reference sequence). The CDR3 runs to 12 residues. The CDR3 DNA follows: TGTGCCAGCAGTAGTAGTGGGGCCGAGCAGTTCTTC. It specifies CASSSSGAEQFF.